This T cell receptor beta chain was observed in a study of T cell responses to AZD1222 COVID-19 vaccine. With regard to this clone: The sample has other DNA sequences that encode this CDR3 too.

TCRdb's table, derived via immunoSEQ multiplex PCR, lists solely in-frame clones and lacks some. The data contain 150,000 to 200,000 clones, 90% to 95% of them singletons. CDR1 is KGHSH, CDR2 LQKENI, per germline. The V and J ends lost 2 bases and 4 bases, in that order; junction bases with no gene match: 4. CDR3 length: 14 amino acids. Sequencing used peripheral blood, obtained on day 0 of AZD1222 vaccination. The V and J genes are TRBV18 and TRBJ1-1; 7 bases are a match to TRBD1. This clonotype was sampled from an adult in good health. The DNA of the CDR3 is TGTGCCAGCTCACCAAGACAGGGAGGCACTGAAGCTTTCTTT. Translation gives CASSPRQGGTEAFF.